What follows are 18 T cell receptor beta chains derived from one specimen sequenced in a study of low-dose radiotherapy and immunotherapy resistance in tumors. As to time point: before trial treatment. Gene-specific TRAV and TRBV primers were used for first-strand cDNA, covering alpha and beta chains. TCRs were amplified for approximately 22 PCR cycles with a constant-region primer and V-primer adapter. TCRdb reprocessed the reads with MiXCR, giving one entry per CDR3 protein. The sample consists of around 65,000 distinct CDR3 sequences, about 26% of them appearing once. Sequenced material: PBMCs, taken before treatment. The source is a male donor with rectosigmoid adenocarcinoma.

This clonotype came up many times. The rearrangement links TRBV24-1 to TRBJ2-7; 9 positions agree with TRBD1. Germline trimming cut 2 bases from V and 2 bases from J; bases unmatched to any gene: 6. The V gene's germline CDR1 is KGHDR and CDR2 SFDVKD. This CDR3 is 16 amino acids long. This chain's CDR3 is CATSDSVGQGTYEQYF. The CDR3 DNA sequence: TGTGCCACCAGTGATTCCGTGGGACAGGGTACCTACGAGCAGTACTTC.

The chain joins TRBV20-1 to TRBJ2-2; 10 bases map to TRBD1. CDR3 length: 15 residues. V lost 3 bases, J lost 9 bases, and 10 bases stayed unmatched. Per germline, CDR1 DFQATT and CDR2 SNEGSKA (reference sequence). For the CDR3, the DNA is TGCAGTGCTAGGCCCCGGGACAGGGGAACAAGGGAGCTGTTTTTT. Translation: CSARPRDRGTRELFF.

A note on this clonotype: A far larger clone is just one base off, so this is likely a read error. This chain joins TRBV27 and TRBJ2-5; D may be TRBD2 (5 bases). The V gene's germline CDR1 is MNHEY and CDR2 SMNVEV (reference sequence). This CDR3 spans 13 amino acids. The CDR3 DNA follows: TGTGCCACCAGTTCCCGGACTGAGGAGACCCGGTACTTC. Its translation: CATSSRTEETRYF.

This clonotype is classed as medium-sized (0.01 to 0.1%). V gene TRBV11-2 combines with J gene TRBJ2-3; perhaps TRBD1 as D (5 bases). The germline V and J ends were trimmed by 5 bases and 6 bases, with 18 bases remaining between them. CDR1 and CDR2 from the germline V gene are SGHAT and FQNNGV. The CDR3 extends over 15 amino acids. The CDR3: CASSPRTRVWDTQYF. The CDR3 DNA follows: TGTGCCAGCAGCCCAAGGACCAGGGTCTGGGATACGCAGTATTTT.

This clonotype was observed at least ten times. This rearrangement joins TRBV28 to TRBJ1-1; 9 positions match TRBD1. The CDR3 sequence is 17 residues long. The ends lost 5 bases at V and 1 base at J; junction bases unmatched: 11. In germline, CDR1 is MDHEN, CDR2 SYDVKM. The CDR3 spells CASSTTGQGAWNTEAFF. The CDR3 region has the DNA TGTGCCAGCAGTACGACGGGACAGGGAGCTTGGAACACTGAAGCTTTCTTT.

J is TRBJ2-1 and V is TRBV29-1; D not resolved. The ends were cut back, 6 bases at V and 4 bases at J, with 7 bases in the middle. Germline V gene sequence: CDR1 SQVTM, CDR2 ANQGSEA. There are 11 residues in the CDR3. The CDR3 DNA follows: TGCAGCGTAGCAAAATACAATGAGCAGTTCTTC. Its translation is CSVAKYNEQFF.

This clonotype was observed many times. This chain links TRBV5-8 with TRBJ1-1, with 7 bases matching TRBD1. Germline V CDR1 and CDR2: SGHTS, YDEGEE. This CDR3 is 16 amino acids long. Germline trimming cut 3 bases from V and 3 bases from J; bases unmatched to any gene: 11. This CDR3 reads CASSYRDSLIYTEAFF. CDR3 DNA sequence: TGTGCCAGCAGCTACAGGGACAGCTTAATTTACACTGAAGCTTTCTTT.

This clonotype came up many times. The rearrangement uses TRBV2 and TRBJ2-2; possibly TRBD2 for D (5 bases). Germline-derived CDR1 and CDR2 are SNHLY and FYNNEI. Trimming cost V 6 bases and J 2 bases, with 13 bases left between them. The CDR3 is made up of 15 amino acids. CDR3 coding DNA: TGTGCCAGCAGGATCGGGCTAGCTAACACCGGGGAGCTGTTTTTT. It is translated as CASRIGLANTGELFF.

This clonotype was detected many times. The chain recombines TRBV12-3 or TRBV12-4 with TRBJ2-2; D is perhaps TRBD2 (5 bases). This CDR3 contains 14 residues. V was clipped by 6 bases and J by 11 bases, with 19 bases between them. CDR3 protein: CASRETGNPGELFF. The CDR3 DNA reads TGTGCCAGCAGAGAAACCGGGAACCCTGGTGAGCTGTTTTTT.

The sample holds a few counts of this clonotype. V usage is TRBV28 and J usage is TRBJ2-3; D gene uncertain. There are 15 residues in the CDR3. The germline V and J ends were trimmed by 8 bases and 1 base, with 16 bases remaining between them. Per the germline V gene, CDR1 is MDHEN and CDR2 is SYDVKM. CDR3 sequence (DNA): TGTGCCAGCGGTGTGCGTAATCAGGGCACAGATACGCAGTATTTT. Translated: CASGVRNQGTDTQYF.

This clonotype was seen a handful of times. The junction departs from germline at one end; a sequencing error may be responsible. The CDR3 region has the DNA TGTGCCAGCAGCTTGGCCCTGGGCGGGACAGGGGGCCGGGAGACCCAGTACTTC. Translation gives CASSLALGGTGGRETQYF. The chain joins TRBV5-3 to TRBJ2-5; 12 bases line up with TRBD1. TRBV5-3 is an ORF; its function is uncertain. This CDR3 contains 18 residues.

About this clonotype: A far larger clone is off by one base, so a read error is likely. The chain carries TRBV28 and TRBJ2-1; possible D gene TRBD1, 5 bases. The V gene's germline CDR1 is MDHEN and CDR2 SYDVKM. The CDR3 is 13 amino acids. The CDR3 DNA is TGTGACAGCAGTTGGACATCCTACAATGAGCAGTTCTTC. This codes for CDSSWTSYNEQFF.

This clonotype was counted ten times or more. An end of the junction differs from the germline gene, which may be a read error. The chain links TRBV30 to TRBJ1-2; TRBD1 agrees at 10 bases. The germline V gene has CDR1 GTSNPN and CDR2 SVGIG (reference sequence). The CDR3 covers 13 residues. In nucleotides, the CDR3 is TGTGCCTGGAGTGTCGGACAGGGGGTCGTTCGGGACTTC. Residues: CAWSVGQGVVRDF.

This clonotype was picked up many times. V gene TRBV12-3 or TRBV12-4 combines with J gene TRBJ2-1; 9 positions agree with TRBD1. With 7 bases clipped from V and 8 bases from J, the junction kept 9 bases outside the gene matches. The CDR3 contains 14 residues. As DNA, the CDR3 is TGTGCCAGCACCTATCACACAGGGGGCTATGAGCAGTTCTTC. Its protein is CASTYHTGGYEQFF.

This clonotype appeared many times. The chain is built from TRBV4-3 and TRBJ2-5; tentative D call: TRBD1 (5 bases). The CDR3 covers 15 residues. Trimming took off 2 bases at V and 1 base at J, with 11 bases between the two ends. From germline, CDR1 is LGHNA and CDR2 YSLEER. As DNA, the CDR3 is TGCGCCAGCAGCCAACGGTGGACACCCCAAGAGACCCAGTACTTC. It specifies CASSQRWTPQETQYF.

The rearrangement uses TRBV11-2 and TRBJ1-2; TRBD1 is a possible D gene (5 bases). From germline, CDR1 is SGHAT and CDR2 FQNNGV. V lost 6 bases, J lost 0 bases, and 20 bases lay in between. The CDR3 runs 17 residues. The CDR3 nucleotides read TGTGCCAGCAGAGGGACCGCCCGGGGCAACGCTAACTATGGCTACACCTTC. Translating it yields CASRGTARGNANYGYTF. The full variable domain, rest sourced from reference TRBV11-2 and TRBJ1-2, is EAGVAQSPRYKIIEKRQSVAFWCNPISGHATLYWYQQILGQGPKLLIQFQNNGVVDDSQLPKDRFSAERLKGVDSTLKIQPAKLEDSAVYLCASRGTARGNANYGYTFGSGTRLTVV.

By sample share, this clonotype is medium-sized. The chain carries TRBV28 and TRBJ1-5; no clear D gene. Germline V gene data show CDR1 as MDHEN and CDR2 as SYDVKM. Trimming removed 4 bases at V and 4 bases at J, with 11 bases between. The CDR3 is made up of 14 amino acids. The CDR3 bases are TGTGCCAGCAGTTATCATGGAGTTAATCAGCCCCAGCATTTT. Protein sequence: CASSYHGVNQPQHF.

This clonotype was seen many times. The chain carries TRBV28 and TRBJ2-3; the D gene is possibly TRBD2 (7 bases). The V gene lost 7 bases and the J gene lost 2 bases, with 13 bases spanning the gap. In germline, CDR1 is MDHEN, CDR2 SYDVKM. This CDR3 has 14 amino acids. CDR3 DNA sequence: TGTGCCAGCACCTCTGGGGGGGCCACAGATACGCAGTATTTT. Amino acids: CASTSGGATDTQYF.